This TCR beta chain emerged from a study of blood T cell repertoires in COVID-19. The V end was cut by 2 bases, the J end by 4 bases, with 14 bases between. This CDR3 has 15 residues. The germline CDR1 and CDR2 sequences are MNHNY and SVGAGI (reference sequence). Generated by immunoSEQ multiplex PCR, the TCRdb table keeps only in-frame clones and is missing some. The sample holds around 68,000 clones, approximately 90% seen once. The J gene is TRBJ1-1, the V gene TRBV6-6, with D perhaps matching TRBD1 (5 bases). The origin of this receptor is a man aged 50 to 60 with acute or convalescent COVID-19. Sequencing was carried out using peripheral blood. The CDR3 spells CASSYQGLMGTEAFF. DNA for the CDR3: TGTGCCAGCAGTTACCAGGGTCTGATGGGCACTGAAGCTTTCTTT.